The 18 T cell receptor beta chains given below trace back to one sample, sequenced in a study of T-cell reconstitution after alpha-beta-depleted transplantation in children. The TCRbeta library was prepared with unique molecular identifiers. TCRdb itself ran the PCR reads through MiXCR, one entry per CDR3 protein. The sample consists of 750,000 to 950,000 distinct CDR3 sequences, approximately 15% of them appearing once. The sample was PBMCs, mostly from graft donor cells, taken 360 days after TCRalphabeta/CD19-depleted stem cell transplant. These receptors came from a male patient younger than 18 who had a stem cell transplant for acute lymphoblastic leukemia, so the T cells may come from the graft donor.

The table lists this clonotype with a few counts. The V and J genes are TRBV5-1 and TRBJ1-3; D uncertain. Trimming shortened V by 1 base and J by 0 bases, and 11 bases separated the two germline ends. Germline CDR1 SGHRS, CDR2 YFSETQ. This CDR3 spans 16 amino acids. This chain's CDR3 is CASSLTRRSSGNTIYF. CDR3 bases: TGCGCCAGCAGCTTGACGAGACGCAGCTCTGGAAACACCATATATTTT.

This clonotype was found a few times. DNA of the CDR3: TGCGCCAGCAGCTTAAAAAGTGTCGGGTACGAGCAGTACTTC. It encodes CASSLKSVGYEQYF. The rearrangement links TRBV5-1 to TRBJ2-7; D uncertain. Germline V gene sequence: CDR1 SGHRS, CDR2 YFSETQ. The CDR3 is 14 residues long. V lost 2 bases to trimming and J lost 4 bases, with 13 bases between them.

This clonotype was counted a few times. This sequence joins TRBV2 and TRBJ2-5; D uncertain. The CDR3 spans 11 residues. The ends were cut back, 6 bases at V and 7 bases at J, with 9 bases in the middle. The V gene's germline CDR1 is SNHLY and CDR2 FYNNEI. The CDR3 DNA is TGTGCCAGCAGGCGGCCGGGGACCCAGTACTTC. This translates into CASRRPGTQYF.

This chain joins TRBV7-2 and TRBJ2-1; 8 positions match TRBD2. This CDR3 has 13 residues. J gave up 7 bases and V 3 bases, and 2 bases lay outside the gene matches. Germline lookup yields CDR1 SGHTA and CDR2 FQGNSA. CDR3 loop: CASSLTSVNEQFF. Written as DNA, the CDR3 is TGTGCCAGCAGCTTGACTAGCGTTAATGAGCAGTTCTTC.

This chain uses TRBV12-3 or TRBV12-4 with TRBJ2-1, with 11 bases identical to TRBD2. The CDR3 contains 15 residues. V trimming: 4 bases; J trimming: 9 bases; junction bases outside the gene matches: 8. This CDR3 reads CASSSVAGGPVEQFF. The CDR3 coding sequence is TGTGCCAGCAGTTCCGTAGCGGGAGGGCCGGTTGAGCAGTTCTTC.

This clonotype was observed a few times. V is TRBV5-1 and J is TRBJ2-7; 8 bases are shared with TRBD1. The ends lost 6 bases at V and 2 bases at J; junction bases unmatched: 4. This CDR3 is 13 amino acids long. The V gene's germline CDR1 is SGHRS and CDR2 YFSETQ. This chain's CDR3 is CASNPGQAYEQYF. The CDR3 DNA is TGCGCCAGCAACCCGGGACAGGCCTACGAGCAGTACTTC.

The chain couples TRBV7-8 to TRBJ2-5, with D possibly matching TRBD2 (5 bases). The CDR3 has 13 amino acids. V lost 5 bases and J 4 bases, leaving 11 bases between the germline ends. Per germline, CDR1 SGHVS and CDR2 FQNEAQ. CDR3 sequence reads: CASSPDAGETQYF. The DNA for the CDR3 is TGTGCCAGCAGCCCGGATGCGGGAGAGACCCAGTACTTC. The whole variable domain, filled in from reference TRBV7-8 and TRBJ2-5, reads GAGVSQSPRYKVAKRGQDVALRCDPISGHVSLFWYQQALGQGPEFLTYFQNEAQLDKSGLPSDRFFAERPEGSVSTLKIQRTQQEDSAVYLCASSPDAGETQYFGPGTRLLVL.

The chain combines TRBV5-1 with TRBJ1-1; D unclear. Trimming shortened V by 4 bases and J by 0 bases, and 13 bases separated the two germline ends. Germline V CDR1 and CDR2: SGHRS, YFSETQ. This CDR3 has 15 residues. In DNA form, the CDR3 reads TGCGCCAGCAGCCCGACCACGGGTATGAACACTGAAGCTTTCTTT. Translated, it gives CASSPTTGMNTEAFF.

This clonotype has a handful of counts. This rearrangement joins TRBV9 to TRBJ1-2; D unresolved. The CDR3 has 15 amino acids. With 3 bases removed from V and 1 base from J, the gap between germline ends came to 13 bases. CDR1 and CDR2 (germline): SGDLS, YYNGEE. The DNA of the CDR3 is TGTGCCAGCAGCGCCCAAGTAAGGATTAACTATGGCTACACCTTC. Translation gives CASSAQVRINYGYTF.

The rearrangement joins TRBV9 to TRBJ2-7, with D possibly TRBD1 on 5 matching bases. The CDR3 has 11 residues. Trimming shortened V by 4 bases and J by 6 bases, and 8 bases separated the two germline ends. Germline V gene data show CDR1 as SGDLS and CDR2 as YYNGEE. The CDR3 nucleotides read TGTGCCAGCAGCAAAGGGGTCGAGCAGTACTTC. Protein: CASSKGVEQYF.

The chain recombines TRBV5-5 with TRBJ2-7; 7 bases are a match to TRBD2. J gave up 3 bases and V 7 bases, and 7 bases lay outside the gene matches. CDR1 and CDR2 (germline): SGHKS, YYEKEE (reference sequence). The CDR3 loop spans 13 amino acids. The CDR3 here is CASSGLDLYEQYF. The CDR3 region has the DNA TGTGCCAGCTCCGGACTAGACCTCTACGAGCAGTACTTC.

This clonotype was seen a few times. The chain couples TRBV29-1 to TRBJ2-1, with TRBD2 identical over 10 bases. The ends lost 6 bases at V and 9 bases at J; junction bases unmatched: 14. CDR3 length equals 15 residues. Germline-derived CDR1 and CDR2 are SQVTM and ANQGSEA. CDR3 in DNA: TGCAGCGTAGCGGGAGGGCCAAACTCCTACGGTGAGCAGTTCTTC. Encoded protein: CSVAGGPNSYGEQFF.

This clonotype was observed many times. The chain joins TRBV7-3 to TRBJ2-1; perhaps TRBD1 as D (6 bases). Germline loops: CDR1 SGHTA, CDR2 FQGTGA. CDR3 length: 16 amino acids. V was cut by 6 bases and J by 0 bases, with 15 bases left in between. The CDR3, as DNA: TGTGCCAGCAGTTGGGGCACAGGGAGCTCCTACAATGAGCAGTTCTTC. Translation gives CASSWGTGSSYNEQFF.

This clonotype turned up a few times. The chain has TRBV5-1 and TRBJ2-7; the D gene is possibly TRBD2 (6 bases). The CDR3 is made up of 16 amino acids. In germline, CDR1 is SGHRS, CDR2 YFSETQ. V was clipped by 4 bases and J by 1 base, with 18 bases between them. The CDR3 DNA follows: TGCGCCAGCAGCCCCGCGTTATCTAGCGCTTCCTACGAGCAGTACTTC. It encodes CASSPALSSASYEQYF.

This clonotype showed up just a few times. The rearrangement links TRBV4-1 to TRBJ1-2; no clear D. From germline, CDR1 is MGHRA and CDR2 YSYEKL. This CDR3 spans 15 amino acids. Trimming stripped 4 bases from V and 1 base from J, with 13 bases between. The CDR3, as DNA: TGCGCCAGCAGCCCGACAATCGGCAGTAACTATGGCTACACCTTC. Translated, it gives CASSPTIGSNYGYTF.

This chain links TRBV18 with TRBJ2-7, with D uncertain. This CDR3 region has 15 residues. Germline-derived CDR1 and CDR2 are KGHSH and LQKENI. V gave up 2 bases and J gave up 5 bases, with 16 bases separating them. For the CDR3, the DNA is TGTGCCAGCTCACCAGGCCTCCAACGAGGAGACGAGCAGTACTTC. It codes for CASSPGLQRGDEQYF.

The rearrangement links TRBV20-1 to TRBJ2-1; D gene unclear. Germline V gene data show CDR1 as DFQATT and CDR2 as SNEGSKA (reference sequence). This CDR3 region has 11 residues. V was clipped by 4 bases and J by 5 bases, with 6 bases between them. For the CDR3, the DNA is TGCAGTGCTACCCCCGACAATGAGCAGTTCTTC. Amino acid sequence: CSATPDNEQFF.

This clonotype has a count of ten or more. This chain links TRBV12-3 or TRBV12-4 with TRBJ2-1; 9 nucleotides agree with TRBD2. The J segment lost 3 bases and the V segment lost 10 bases, leaving 10 bases of the junction unmatched. The CDR3 extends over 15 amino acids. The CDR3 nucleotides read TGTGCCATCCCGTCTAGCGGGAATTTCTACAATGAGCAGTTCTTC. This sequence encodes CAIPSSGNFYNEQFF.